These 31 T cell receptor beta chains were all obtained from the same sample, sequenced in a study of blood T cell repertoires in COVID-19. Data came from immunoSEQ multiplex PCR; TCRdb stores just in-frame clones and leaves some out. The profile shows about 28,000 clones, roughly 80% of them singletons. Material: peripheral blood. These receptors were taken from an older woman with acute or convalescent COVID-19.

The chain recombines TRBV9 with TRBJ2-3; D perhaps matches TRBD2 (5 bases). CDR1 is SGDLS and CDR2 is YYNGEE in the germline V gene. The ends were cut back, 4 bases at V and 5 bases at J, with 14 bases in the middle. This CDR3 has 14 amino acids. CDR3 sequence (DNA): TGTGCCAGCAGCCCTCGAGTCGGGGTAGATACGCAGTATTTT. It yields the protein CASSPRVGVDTQYF. Variable domain in full (rest from reference TRBV9 and TRBJ2-3): DSGVTQTPKHLITATGQRVTLRCSPRSGDLSVYWYQQSLDQGLQFLIQYYNGEERAKGNILERFSAQQFPDLHSELNLSSLELGDSALYFCASSPRVGVDTQYFGPGTRLTVL.

V and J are TRBV4-2 and TRBJ1-5; D possibly corresponds to TRBD1 (5 bases). Germline V lookup: CDR1 LGHNA, CDR2 YNFKEQ. The CDR3 has 14 residues. V lost 4 bases and J lost 5, with 12 bases in between. CDR3 sequence: CASSPGLPDQPQHF. The CDR3 nucleotides are TGTGCCAGCAGCCCGGGACTCCCGGATCAGCCCCAGCATTTT.

The rearrangement joins TRBV24-1 to TRBJ1-2, with 9 positions matching TRBD1. V was clipped by 3 bases and J by 5 bases; unmatched bases: 3. Germline V gene data show CDR1 as KGHDR and CDR2 as SFDVKD. The CDR3 covers 14 residues. CDR3 residues: CATSDPGQGYGYTF. The CDR3 nucleotides are TGTGCCACCAGTGATCCGGGACAGGGATATGGCTACACCTTC.

This rearrangement joins TRBV19 to TRBJ1-1; D gene uncertain. Trimming shortened V by 5 bases and J by 4 bases, and 11 bases separated the two germline ends. Per germline, CDR1 LNHDA and CDR2 SQIVND (reference sequence). This CDR3 is built from 13 residues. CDR3 DNA: TGTGCCAGTAGTCAAACTCGGGGCACTGAAGCTTTCTTT. Encoded protein: CASSQTRGTEAFF.

The chain has TRBV7-8 and TRBJ2-6; the D is unclear. Trimming cost V 1 base and J 0 bases, with 7 bases left between them. CDR1 SGHVS and CDR2 FQNEAQ come from the germline V gene. The CDR3 covers 16 residues. The CDR3 is CASSLVAVSGANVLTF. CDR3 in DNA: TGTGCCAGCAGCTTAGTGGCTGTCTCTGGGGCCAACGTCCTGACTTTC. Combining the CDR3 with reference TRBV7-8 and TRBJ2-6 gives the whole variable domain GAGVSQSPRYKVAKRGQDVALRCDPISGHVSLFWYQQALGQGPEFLTYFQNEAQLDKSGLPSDRFFAERPEGSVSTLKIQRTQQEDSAVYLCASSLVAVSGANVLTFGAGSRLTVL.

The CDR3 DNA is TGTGCCAGCAGCGCCGGTTCGAGCCGGGAGCTGTTTTTT. Amino acid sequence: CASSAGSSRELFF. The genes are TRBV11-1 and TRBJ2-2, with no clear D. V shed 5 bases and J shed 9 bases, with 13 bases lying between them. Looked up from germline, CDR1 is SGHAT and CDR2 is FQDESV (reference sequence). This CDR3 contains 13 residues.

Of note for this clone: Germline and junction disagree at one end, which may indicate a read error. The gene calls are TRBV12-5 and TRBJ1-2; no firm D call. Germline V CDR1 and CDR2: LGHNT, FRNRAP. The CDR3 contains 10 residues. The CDR3 DNA reads as TGTGCTAGTGGTCCCCTTCCGTACTCCTTC. As protein: CASGPLPYSF. The entire variable domain, with the rest obtained from reference TRBV12-5 and TRBJ1-2, is as follows: DARVTQTPRHKVTEMGQEVTMRCQPILGHNTVFWYRQTMMQGLELLAYFRNRAPLDDSGMPKDRFSAEMPDATLATLKIQPSEPRDSAVYFCASGPLPYSFGSGTRLTVV.

The V call is TRBV7-8, the J call TRBJ2-7, with 11 bases lining up with TRBD2. The CDR3 totals 19 residues. Germline V gives CDR1 SGHVS, CDR2 FQNEAQ. The J segment lost 0 bases and the V segment lost 1 base, leaving 11 bases of the junction unmatched. CDR3 sequence: CASSLEVAVAGGTSYEQYF. The CDR3 DNA is TGTGCCAGCAGCTTAGAGGTCGCGGTAGCGGGGGGGACCTCCTACGAGCAGTACTTC. Filled out from reference TRBV7-8 and TRBJ2-7, the complete variable domain reads GAGVSQSPRYKVAKRGQDVALRCDPISGHVSLFWYQQALGQGPEFLTYFQNEAQLDKSGLPSDRFFAERPEGSVSTLKIQRTQQEDSAVYLCASSLEVAVAGGTSYEQYFGPGTRLTVT.

In regard to this clone: Distinct nucleotide sequences in the sample also encode this CDR3. The chain employs TRBV14 and TRBJ1-1; a weak D match, TRBD1 (5 bases). This CDR3 spans 14 amino acids. The germline CDR1 and CDR2 sequences are SGHDN and FVKESK. V lost 1 base to trimming and J lost 0 bases, with 6 bases between them. DNA for the CDR3: TGTGCCAGCAGCCAAGCAGGGATGAACACTGAAGCTTTCTTT. This gives the protein CASSQAGMNTEAFF.

The chain combines TRBV20-1 with TRBJ2-6, with a possible D match to TRBD1 (6 bases). The CDR3 totals 15 residues. The germline CDR1 and CDR2 sequences are DFQATT and SNEGSKA (reference sequence). Trimming stripped 3 bases from V and 2 bases from J, with 11 bases between. The CDR3 region has the DNA TGCAGTGCTAGTCGGTCAGGGGCTGGGGCCAACGTCCTGACTTTC. It codes for CSASRSGAGANVLTF.

This sequence joins TRBV18 and TRBJ2-1, with D possibly being TRBD1 (6 bases). Germline V gives CDR1 KGHSH, CDR2 LQKENI. V lost 3 bases and J lost 6, with 9 bases in between. The CDR3 has 13 amino acids. As DNA, the CDR3 is TGTGCCAGCTCACCGAACAGGGCCAATGAGCAGTTCTTC. Residues: CASSPNRANEQFF. The full variable domain, completed using reference TRBV18 and TRBJ2-1, is NAGVMQNPRHLVRRRGQEARLRCSPMKGHSHVYWYRQLPEEGLKFMVYLQKENIIDESGMPKERFSAEFPKEGPSILRIQQVVRGDSAAYFCASSPNRANEQFFGPGTRLTVL.

This sequence joins TRBV5-6 and TRBJ1-3; D gene ambiguous. CDR1 and CDR2 (germline): SGHDT, YYEEEE. The CDR3 is 13 amino acids. Trimming took off 2 bases at V and 7 bases at J, with 10 bases between the two ends. This chain's CDR3 is CASSFPAGNTIYF. CDR3 sequence (DNA): TGTGCCAGCAGCTTTCCCGCCGGGAACACCATATATTTT. The whole variable domain, remainder taken from reference TRBV5-6 and TRBJ1-3, is DAGVTQSPTHLIKTRGQQVTLRCSPKSGHDTVSWYQQALGQGPQFIFQYYEEEERQRGNFPDRFSGHQFPNYSSELNVNALLLGDSALYLCASSFPAGNTIYFGEGSWLTVV.

This chain links TRBV24-1 with TRBJ2-5; TRBD1 agrees at 7 bases. After removal of 5 bases from V and 4 bases from J, the junction contained 9 bases not matched to a gene. The CDR3 spans 15 residues. Germline CDR1 reads KGHDR; CDR2 reads SFDVKD. This chain's CDR3 is CATSAGRGFGETQYF. CDR3 bases: TGTGCCACCAGTGCGGGCAGGGGGTTTGGAGAGACCCAGTACTTC.

The table lists this clone with a count of one. V and J are TRBV27 and TRBJ1-5; D gene unclear. The V end was cut by 0 bases, the J end by 6 bases, with 6 bases between. The V gene's germline CDR1 is MNHEY and CDR2 SMNVEV (reference sequence). The CDR3 loop spans 13 amino acids. For the CDR3, the DNA is TGTGCCAGCAGTTTATCAGTCGGTCAGCCCCAGCATTTT. Translation: CASSLSVGQPQHF.

This chain links TRBV2 with TRBJ1-2; TRBD1 is a possible D gene (6 bases). CDR3 length equals 16 residues. Trimming left V 4 bases short and J 5 bases short, with 20 bases between. CDR1 is SNHLY, CDR2 FYNNEI, per germline. The CDR3 protein is CASSAGVGAGRYGYTF. The CDR3 nucleotides read TGTGCCAGCAGTGCAGGGGTGGGAGCAGGGCGATATGGCTACACCTTC. Full variable domain (outside the CDR3, taken from reference TRBV2 and TRBJ1-2): EPEVTQTPSHQVTQMGQEVILRCVPISNHLYFYWYRQILGQKVEFLVSFYNNEISEKSEIFDDQFSVERPDGSNFTLKIRSTKLEDSAMYFCASSAGVGAGRYGYTFGSGTRLTVV.

The rearrangement joins TRBV11-1 to TRBJ2-1; TRBD2 matches at 7 bases. V lost 5 bases, J lost 8 bases, and 9 bases stayed unmatched. This CDR3 has 14 amino acids. CDR1 SGHAT and CDR2 FQDESV come from the germline V gene (reference sequence). CDR3 in DNA: TGTGCCAGCAGCCGACGGGGGAGGGGCTATGAGCAGTTCTTC. As protein: CASSRRGRGYEQFF.

The chain combines TRBV6-6 with TRBJ1-1, with 8 nucleotides matching TRBD1. CDR1 and CDR2 from the germline V gene are MNHNY and SVGAGI (reference sequence). The junction had 10 bases not matched to a gene; V was cut back by 7 bases and J by 0 bases. The CDR3 is 16 residues long. CDR3 DNA sequence: TGTGCCAGCAACCCCTCAGGGGGCAGGATGAACACTGAAGCTTTCTTT. Its translation: CASNPSGGRMNTEAFF.

The chain carries TRBV4-2 and TRBJ1-4; D possibly corresponds to TRBD1 (6 bases). This CDR3 spans 14 amino acids. Trimming removed 2 bases at V and 8 bases at J, with 12 bases between. The V gene's germline CDR1 is LGHNA and CDR2 YNFKEQ. In DNA, the CDR3 is TGTGCCAGCAGCCAACGAACTGGACAGGAAAAACTGTTTTTT. Protein: CASSQRTGQEKLFF.

This clone was observed a single time. The V and J genes are TRBV11-1 and TRBJ2-5, with TRBD1 matching 8 bases. This CDR3 has 13 residues. The V gene end was trimmed by 4 bases and the J gene end by 4 bases; junction bases not matched to a gene: 2. Germline V CDR1 and CDR2: SGHAT, FQDESV (reference sequence). As DNA, the CDR3 is TGTGCCAGCAGCTCCAGGGGGCGAGAGACCCAGTACTTC. As protein: CASSSRGRETQYF.

The rearrangement joins TRBV5-1 to TRBJ2-3; D possibly corresponds to TRBD2 (5 bases). Trimming left V 2 bases short and J 6 bases short, with 13 bases between. The length of the CDR3 is 14 residues. Looked up from germline, CDR1 is SGHRS and CDR2 is YFSETQ. The CDR3 is CASSLGSSGDTQYF. The CDR3 bases are TGCGCCAGCAGCTTAGGATCGTCGGGGGATACGCAGTATTTT.

This clone was observed a few times. The V call is TRBV28, the J call TRBJ1-3, with D possibly matching TRBD1 (6 bases). V was cut by 4 bases and J by 4 bases, with 14 bases left in between. The CDR3 length is 15 residues. Per germline, CDR1 MDHEN and CDR2 SYDVKM. CDR3 sequence: CASSSLQGSGNTIYF. In nucleotides, the CDR3 is TGTGCCAGCAGTTCCTTACAGGGATCCGGAAACACCATATATTTT.

The chain joins TRBV5-5 to TRBJ1-2, with 7 nucleotides matching TRBD1. The V segment lost 4 bases and the J segment 0 bases; nucleotides outside the gene matches: 6. The germline V gene has CDR1 SGHKS and CDR2 YYEKEE (reference sequence). CDR3 length: 15 amino acids. CDR3 loop: CASSHRQGPNYGYTF. The CDR3 DNA reads TGTGCCAGCAGCCATCGACAGGGACCTAACTATGGCTACACCTTC.

V is TRBV7-6 and J is TRBJ1-2; 7 bases match TRBD1. The ends lost 1 base at V and 6 bases at J; junction bases unmatched: 5. Germline assignment: CDR1 SGHVS and CDR2 FNYEAQ. The CDR3 consists of 14 residues. DNA of the CDR3: TGTGCCAGCAGCTTAGGGGGGGACAGCAATGGCTACACCTTC. It yields the protein CASSLGGDSNGYTF.

There are a few counts of this clone. The genes are TRBV7-3 and TRBJ1-2; D is undetermined. CDR1 SGHTA and CDR2 FQGTGA come from the germline V gene. With 2 bases removed from V and 6 bases from J, the gap between germline ends came to 10 bases. This CDR3 region has 13 residues. CDR3 sequence (DNA): TGTGCCAGCAGCTTATCGCCGGGAAATGGCTACACCTTC. Translating gives CASSLSPGNGYTF.

The chain employs TRBV5-1 and TRBJ1-2; TRBD1 matches at 8 bases. Germline loops: CDR1 SGHRS, CDR2 YFSETQ. Unmatched junction bases numbered 11, after V lost 0 bases and J lost 10 bases. The CDR3 has 15 amino acids. The CDR3 spells CASSLGILDRAPYTF. CDR3 nucleotide sequence: TGCGCCAGCAGCTTGGGGATTCTGGACAGGGCCCCCTACACCTTC.

This chain links TRBV9 with TRBJ2-5, with D possibly being TRBD2 (7 bases). CDR3 length: 18 amino acids. CDR1 is SGDLS, CDR2 YYNGEE, per germline. V was cut by 3 bases and J by 4 bases, with 25 bases left in between. The CDR3 spells CASSGGGGAGRGRETQYF. CDR3 coding DNA: TGTGCCAGCAGCGGAGGGGGAGGAGCGGGGCGAGGTAGAGAGACCCAGTACTTC. The full variable domain, with the rest looked up from reference TRBV9 and TRBJ2-5, is DSGVTQTPKHLITATGQRVTLRCSPRSGDLSVYWYQQSLDQGLQFLIQYYNGEERAKGNILERFSAQQFPDLHSELNLSSLELGDSALYFCASSGGGGAGRGRETQYFGPGTRLLVL.

CDR3 in DNA: TGTGCCACCTCATACGGGAAGACCCAGTACTTC. Residues: CATSYGKTQYF. V is TRBV24-1 and J is TRBJ2-5; weak D call: TRBD2 (5 bases). Germline values: CDR1 KGHDR, CDR2 SFDVKD. The CDR3 has 11 residues. Trimming left V 9 bases short and J 6 bases short, with 10 bases between.

The rearrangement links TRBV7-3 to TRBJ2-6; no clear D gene. Trimming shortened V by 2 bases and J by 2 bases, and 7 bases separated the two germline ends. Germline assignment: CDR1 SGHTA and CDR2 FQGTGA. The CDR3 consists of 15 residues. The CDR3 DNA reads as TGTGCCAGCAGCTTAGGTGCTACTGGGGCCAACGTCCTGACTTTC. Translated, it gives CASSLGATGANVLTF.

J is TRBJ1-1 and V is TRBV5-1; D is unresolved. The ends were cut back, 4 bases at V and 0 bases at J, with 7 bases in the middle. The CDR3 is made up of 13 amino acids. The V gene's germline CDR1 is SGHRS and CDR2 YFSETQ. CDR3 sequence reads: CASSVSMNTEAFF. The CDR3 region has the DNA TGCGCCAGCAGCGTTAGCATGAACACTGAAGCTTTCTTT. The full variable domain, with the rest looked up from reference TRBV5-1 and TRBJ1-1, is KAGVTQTPRYLIKTRGQQVTLSCSPISGHRSVSWYQQTPGQGLQFLFEYFSETQRNKGNFPGRFSGRQFSNSRSEMNVSTLELGDSALYLCASSVSMNTEAFFGQGTRLTVV.

The rearrangement joins TRBV14 to TRBJ2-7; tentative D call: TRBD2 (6 bases). There are 15 residues in the CDR3. Germline lookup yields CDR1 SGHDN and CDR2 FVKESK. Trimming took off 4 bases at V and 7 bases at J, with 20 bases between the two ends. The CDR3 here is CASSPLGGRLGEQYF. The CDR3 DNA follows: TGTGCCAGCAGCCCCCTTGGAGGGCGCTTGGGAGAGCAGTACTTC.

This clone was seen only a few times. CDR3 in DNA: TGTGCCAGCAGCTTGGAGGCAGGGCACTATGGCTACACCTTC. Encoded protein: CASSLEAGHYGYTF. The V gene is TRBV5-4, the J gene TRBJ1-2; a possible D gene is TRBD1 (5 bases). The V gene lost 0 bases and the J gene lost 3 bases, with 9 bases spanning the gap. The CDR3 spans 14 residues. Germline V gene data show CDR1 as SGHNT and CDR2 as YYREEE (reference sequence).